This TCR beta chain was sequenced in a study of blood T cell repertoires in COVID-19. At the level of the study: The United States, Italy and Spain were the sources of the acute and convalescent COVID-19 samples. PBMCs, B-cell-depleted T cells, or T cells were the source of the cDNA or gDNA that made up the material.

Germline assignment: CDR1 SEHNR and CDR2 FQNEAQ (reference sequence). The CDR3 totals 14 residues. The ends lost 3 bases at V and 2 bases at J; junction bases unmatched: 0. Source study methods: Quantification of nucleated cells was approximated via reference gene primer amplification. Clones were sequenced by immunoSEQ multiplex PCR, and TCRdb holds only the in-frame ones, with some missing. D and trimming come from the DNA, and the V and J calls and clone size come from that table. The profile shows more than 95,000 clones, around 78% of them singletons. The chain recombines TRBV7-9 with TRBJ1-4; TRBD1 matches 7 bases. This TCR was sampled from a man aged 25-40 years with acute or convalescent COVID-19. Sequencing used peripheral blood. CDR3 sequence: CASSLTGTNEKLFF. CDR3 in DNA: TGTGCCAGCAGCTTGACAGGGACTAATGAAAAACTGTTTTTT.